Shown below are 10 T cell receptor beta chains from a single sample sequenced in a study of cytomegalovirus exposure and HLA in healthy donors (dated by TCRdb to 2017 to 2019). Receptor amplification or capture employed the immunoSEQ multiplex PCR assay. A mixture of 60 forward primers for TCR Vbeta segments and 13 reverse primers for TCR Jbeta segments was used in the multiplex PCR. TCRdb took over this immuneACCESS table, retaining in-frame rearrangements with V and J assigned. Such tables are incomplete; in checked studies, under half of the missing clones stem from an unresolved V gene, and the remainder is unexplained. The sample table records over 150,000 clones; about four fifths of these occur just once. The top ten clonotypes cover 13% of the sample. The sequencing input was PBMCs. The receptors stem from a woman between 50 and 59 years old in good health and CMV-seronegative.

The V call is TRBV19, the J call TRBJ2-7; perhaps TRBD2 as D (5 bases). Germline V gives CDR1 LNHDA, CDR2 SQIVND (reference sequence). Trimming stripped 1 base from V and 3 bases from J, with 10 bases between. The CDR3 is 14 amino acids. The CDR3 is CASSIGSGNYEQYF. The DNA for the CDR3 is TGTGCCAGTAGTATAGGATCGGGAAACTACGAGCAGTACTTC.

V is TRBV6-6 and J is TRBJ2-7, with D maybe TRBD2 (6 bases). Germline V lookup: CDR1 MNHNY, CDR2 SVGAGI (reference sequence). This CDR3 is built from 13 residues. The ends were cut back, 2 bases at V and 4 bases at J, with 9 bases in the middle. DNA for the CDR3: TGTGCCAGCAGTTACCCTGCGGGATACGAGCAGTACTTC. This sequence encodes CASSYPAGYEQYF.

The rearrangement joins TRBV7-9 to TRBJ1-6, with 8 bases aligning to TRBD1. Per the germline V gene, CDR1 is SEHNR and CDR2 is FQNEAQ (reference sequence). V was pared by 4 bases and J by 12 bases, with 8 bases of the junction left unmatched. CDR3 length: 14 amino acids. The CDR3 coding sequence is TGTGCCAGCAGCTCCGGACAGGGAGGTAAACCCCTCCACTTT. Residues: CASSSGQGGKPLHF.

The V call is TRBV11-1, the J call TRBJ1-1; D might be TRBD1 (5 bases). Germline V lookup: CDR1 SGHAT, CDR2 FQDESV (reference sequence). Trimming cost V 5 bases and J 5 bases, with 15 bases left between them. The CDR3 consists of 14 residues. The CDR3 sequence is CASSPGRDKTEAFF. Here the CDR3 DNA reads TGTGCCAGCAGCCCAGGCAGGGATAAGACTGAAGCTTTCTTT.

The rearrangement joins TRBV6-4 to TRBJ1-2; TRBD1 aligns across 7 bases. The CDR3 is 15 amino acids. CDR1 is MRHNA and CDR2 is SNTAGT in the germline V gene. Trimming removed 0 bases from V and 8 bases from J; junction bases left unmatched: 9. Here the CDR3 DNA reads TGTGCCAGCAGTGACTCGCCGGACAGGACGGAAGGCTACACCTTC. This translates into CASSDSPDRTEGYTF.

The chain joins TRBV27 to TRBJ2-3, with D possibly matching TRBD2 (6 bases). Germline CDR1 is MNHEY and CDR2 is SMNVEV (reference sequence). V gave up 7 bases and J gave up 6 bases, with 14 bases separating them. The CDR3 runs 13 residues. CDR3 nucleotides: TGTGCCAGCAAGGCCGGGAGTTACGATACGCAGTATTTT. Its protein is CASKAGSYDTQYF.

The chain couples TRBV30 to TRBJ2-7; TRBD2 matches 7 bases. The CDR3 contains 14 residues. J gave up 5 bases and V 2 bases, and 9 bases lay outside the gene matches. Germline CDR1 GTSNPN, CDR2 SVGIG (reference sequence). Here the CDR3 reads CAWSRSGIYDEQYF. The CDR3 region has the DNA TGTGCCTGGAGTAGAAGCGGGATATACGACGAGCAGTACTTC.

This clone is a singleton in its sample. The J gene is TRBJ2-7, the V gene TRBV12-5; 11 bases agree with TRBD1. Germline V gives CDR1 LGHNT, CDR2 FRNRAP. The CDR3 extends over 16 amino acids. Losses at the gene ends were 0 bases for V and 3 bases for J; bases not matched to a gene: 4. The CDR3 DNA sequence: TGTGCTAGTGGTTTGGTACTGGGACAGGGGGGCTACGAGCAGTACTTC. Its protein is CASGLVLGQGGYEQYF.

This clone was recorded only once. The chain uses TRBV7-8 and TRBJ2-5; D perhaps matches TRBD2 (6 bases). This CDR3 is built from 13 residues. The germline CDR1 and CDR2 sequences are SGHVS and FQNEAQ. The germline V and J ends were trimmed by 3 bases and 3 bases, with 8 bases remaining between them. The CDR3 coding sequence is TGTGCCAGCAGCTTCGGGGGAGAAGAGACCCAGTACTTC. Translating it yields CASSFGGEETQYF. The full variable domain, in which reference TRBV7-8 and TRBJ2-5 provide the parts outside the CDR3, is GAGVSQSPRYKVAKRGQDVALRCDPISGHVSLFWYQQALGQGPEFLTYFQNEAQLDKSGLPSDRFFAERPEGSVSTLKIQRTQQEDSAVYLCASSFGGEETQYFGPGTRLLVL.

This clone has a single count. The chain has TRBV13 and TRBJ1-2; 9 bases line up with TRBD1. Germline V gene data show CDR1 as PRHDT and CDR2 as FYEKMQ (reference sequence). The ends lost 3 bases at V and 7 bases at J; junction bases unmatched: 3. This CDR3 is built from 13 residues. CDR3 sequence (DNA): TGTGCCAGCAGCTTCGACAGGGGGGGTGGCTACACCTTC. Translated: CASSFDRGGGYTF.